The subject of this entry is one TCR beta chain. The antigen remains unidentified. This CDR3 has 13 amino acids. The J segment lost 6 bases and the V segment lost 5 bases, leaving 6 bases of the junction unmatched. Looked up from germline, CDR1 is SGHTA and CDR2 is FQGTGA. This sample stems from a study of siplizumab effects on memory and regulatory T cells. Study-wide results and limits: Reactions containing siplizumab showed mappable alloreactive CD4+ clones averaging approximately 70% Treg-derived, versus 25% to 30% in controls. A naive or memory phenotype could not be assigned to roughly 80-96% of the proliferating CD4+ or CD8+ clones. No functional test confirmed suppression by proliferating siplizumab-culture Tregs.

TCRdb's table, derived via immunoSEQ multiplex PCR, lists solely in-frame clones and lacks some. The table includes some 100,000 clones, about 94% detected once. The rearrangement joins TRBV7-3 to TRBJ1-2; 7 positions match TRBD1. The sample comprised non-Treg CD4+ T cells sorted from blood. The clonotype was recovered from a human donor in good health. The CDR3 DNA reads as TGTGCCAGCAGCCCCGGACAGGCACATGGCTACACCTTC. Translating gives CASSPGQAHGYTF.